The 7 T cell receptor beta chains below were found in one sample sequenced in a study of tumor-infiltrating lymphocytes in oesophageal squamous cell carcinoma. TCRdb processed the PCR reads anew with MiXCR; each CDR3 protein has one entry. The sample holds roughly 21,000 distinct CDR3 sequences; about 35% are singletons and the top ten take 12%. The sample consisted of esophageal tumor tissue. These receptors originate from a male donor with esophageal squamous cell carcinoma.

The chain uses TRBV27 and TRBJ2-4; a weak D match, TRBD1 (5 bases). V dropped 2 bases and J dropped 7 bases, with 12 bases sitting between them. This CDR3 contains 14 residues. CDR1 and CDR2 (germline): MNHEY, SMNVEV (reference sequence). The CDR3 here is CASSLQGSGNIQYF. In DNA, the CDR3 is TGTGCCAGCAGTTTACAGGGATCTGGGAACATTCAGTACTTC.

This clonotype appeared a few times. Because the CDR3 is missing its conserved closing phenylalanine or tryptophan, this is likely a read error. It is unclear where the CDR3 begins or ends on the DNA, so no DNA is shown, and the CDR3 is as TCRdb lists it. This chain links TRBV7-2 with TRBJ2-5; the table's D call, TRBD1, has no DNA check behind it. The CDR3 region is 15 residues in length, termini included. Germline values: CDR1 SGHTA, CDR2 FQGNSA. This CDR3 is CASSFQGSGGYTFGS.

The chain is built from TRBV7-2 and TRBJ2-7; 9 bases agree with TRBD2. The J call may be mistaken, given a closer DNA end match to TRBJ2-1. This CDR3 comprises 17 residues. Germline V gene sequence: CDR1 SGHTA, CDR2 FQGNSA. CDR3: CASSSPGGGGVHNEQFF. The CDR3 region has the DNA TGTGCCAGCAGCTCCCCGGGGGGCGGGGGGGTCCACAATGAGCAGTTCTTC.

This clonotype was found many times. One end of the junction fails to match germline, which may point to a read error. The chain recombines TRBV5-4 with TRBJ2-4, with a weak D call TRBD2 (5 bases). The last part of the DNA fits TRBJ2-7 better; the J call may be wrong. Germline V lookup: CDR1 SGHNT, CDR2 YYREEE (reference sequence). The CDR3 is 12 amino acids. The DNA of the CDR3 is TGCGCCAGCAGCTCGTCGGGGTACGAGCAGTACTTC. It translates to CASSSSGYEQYF.

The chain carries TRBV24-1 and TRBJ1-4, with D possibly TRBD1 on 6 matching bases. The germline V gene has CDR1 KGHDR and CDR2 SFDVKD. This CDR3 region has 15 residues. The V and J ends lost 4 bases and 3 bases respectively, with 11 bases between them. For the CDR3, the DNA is TGTGCCACCAGTGACCCAGGGGCGGCTAATGAAAAACTGTTTTTT. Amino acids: CATSDPGAANEKLFF.

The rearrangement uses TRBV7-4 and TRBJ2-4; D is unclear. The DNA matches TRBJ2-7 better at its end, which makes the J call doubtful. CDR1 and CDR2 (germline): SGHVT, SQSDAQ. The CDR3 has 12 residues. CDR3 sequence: CASSLLDYEQYF. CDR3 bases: TGTGCCAGCAGCTTACTCGACTACGAGCAGTACTTC.

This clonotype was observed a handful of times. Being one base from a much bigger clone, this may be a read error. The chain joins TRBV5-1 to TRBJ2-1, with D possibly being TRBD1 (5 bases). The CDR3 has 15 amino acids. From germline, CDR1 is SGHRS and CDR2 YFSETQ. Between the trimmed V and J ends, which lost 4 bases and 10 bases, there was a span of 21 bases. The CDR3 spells CASSLRAGNIYEQFF. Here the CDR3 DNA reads TGCGCCAGCAGCCTCCGGGCAGGGAACATCTACGAGCAGTTCTTC.